These T cell receptor beta chains were read from a single sample in a study of cytomegalovirus exposure and HLA in healthy donors. TCRdb's table, derived via immunoSEQ multiplex PCR, lists solely in-frame clones and lacks some. There are tens of thousands of clones in the sample; approximately 78% occur only once, and about 3.2% lies in the top ten. Specimen: PBMCs. The source is a woman younger than 45 in good health and CMV-seronegative. Both conserved end residues are part of each CDR3. A D gene is named only where the DNA matches it firmly.

>TRBV10-3|TRBD1
CAISESGQEYNEQFF
>TRBV4-1|.
CASSQGRSGGAFDQPQHF
>TRBV15|TRBD2
CATSRGGSGSHEQFF
>TRBV5-1|.
CASSSGGRTGNEQFF
>TRBV5-4|TRBD1
CASSAGQRGDTEAFF
>TRBV28|.
CAGRSDTEAFF
>TRBV4-2|.
CASSQEREGDNQPQHF
>TRBV6-5|.
CATSRDSFSPLHF
>TRBV10-3|.
CAISGSREAFF
>TRBV29-1|TRBD2
CSVTGTSLYEQYF
>TRBV6-1|.
CASSEGGSNYGYTF
>TRBV10-3|.
CAISESGEGTQYF
>TRBV29-1|.
CSLGAGVGTDTQYF
>TRBV5-6|.
CASSLDRGMYEQYF
>TRBV6-6|TRBD2
CASSYPASGGAGELFF
>TRBV7-2|TRBD2
CASNERGGGSSYEQYF
>TRBV10-3|.
CAISEGQGAYGYTF
>TRBV27|.
CASSLQKNTEAFF
>TRBV28|.
CASRPTGNNYGYTF
>TRBV2|TRBD1
CASSDRAGGPINEQFF
>TRBV30|TRBD2
CAWSGGRGTDTQYF
>TRBV28|.
CASTQAGDGYTF
>TRBV4-2|TRBD1
CASSPGQGLSSLGELFF
>TRBV6-6|.
CASSYGAINTGELFF
>TRBV5-6|TRBD1
CASSYDRGGYTF
>TRBV7-2|TRBD1
CASSLRQGTSQPQHF
>TRBV4-2|.
CASSQDGGSYEQYF
>TRBV5-8|TRBD2
CATGLAGTSGGASSDTQYF
>TRBV6-5|TRBD2
CASTLAGGYNEQFF
>TRBV6-1|.
CASRVIGVADTQYF
>TRBV7-3|TRBD1
CASSLTGQATGELFF
>TRBV7-9|TRBD1
CASSLRQGGQTEAFF
>TRBV5-1|.
CASRTTARNTEAFF
>TRBV7-2|.
CASSNRWGRNYEQYF
>TRBV11-3|TRBD1
CASSPRDRASGELFF
>TRBV7-2|.
CASSPRQFNTEAFF
>TRBV15|.
CATSSTTRFYEQYF
>TRBV7-6|TRBD2
CASSSTSGGDQQYF
>TRBV6-1|.
CASSETPSLSYEQYF
>TRBV7-8|.
CASTISRPYNEQFF
>TRBV5-1|.
CASRSGQSNTGELFF
>TRBV10-2|TRBD1
CGSLQGASNQPQHF
>TRBV28|.
CASSGPGHRSYNEQFF
>TRBV5-4|TRBD1
CASSQNRGLNTEAFF
>TRBV28|.
CASFPGSTLVSTDTQYF
>TRBV11-2|.
CASSFPGEGANVLTF
>TRBV30|.
CAWSTEGGWGTEAFF
>TRBV6-7|TRBD2
CASNYGGSGELFF
>TRBV6-4|TRBD2
CASSDSTTSDTGELFF
>TRBV5-6|.
CASSFTGTHEQYF
>TRBV30|.
CAWSRVSVNTEAFF
>TRBV25-1|TRBD1
CASTADRGNEKLFF
>TRBV10-2|TRBD2
CASSDRQSGTYEQYF
>TRBV5-1|TRBD2
CASSLVAGAYNEQFF
>TRBV19|.
CASNGEGYGYTF
>TRBV30|TRBD1
CAWSQGARVTDTQYF
>TRBV7-8|TRBD1
CASSSHGQGGQETQYF